These T cell receptor beta chains were read from a single sample in a study of control samples from healthy donors and cancer patients. Method: immunoSEQ multiplex PCR; TCRdb's copy keeps in-frame clones and lacks some. The sample holds 170,000 or so clones, more than 85% seen once. The sequencing sample was made of blood. These receptors all come from a middle-aged woman in good health. CDR3s leave out the opening cysteine and the closing phenylalanine or tryptophan. Clone size, where shown, is once, few, many, or a class for clones that have expanded.

J: TRBJ1-1; V: TRBV4-1; size: .; CDR3: ASSQGPGMNTEAF
J: TRBJ1-3; V: TRBV7-3; size: .; CDR3: ASSYTGISGNTIY
J: TRBJ1-2; V: TRBV4-1; size: .; CDR3: ASSQDTAVSYGYT
J: TRBJ2-6; V: TRBV11-2; size: .; CDR3: ASGGSANASGANVLT
J: TRBJ2-2; V: TRBV25-1; size: .; CDR3: ASSEYMGEGGTGELF
J: TRBJ1-5; V: TRBV7-9; size: few; CDR3: ASSLGRDQPQH
J: TRBJ1-1; V: TRBV9; size: .; CDR3: ASSVVWGVNTEAF
J: TRBJ1-4; V: TRBV13; size: .; CDR3: ASNLGRSGEKLF
J: TRBJ1-4; V: TRBV5-5; size: .; CDR3: ASSLGGSTNEKLF
J: TRBJ1-2; V: TRBV5-1; size: once; CDR3: ASSSTGQGANYGYT
J: TRBJ2-5; V: TRBV15; size: .; CDR3: ATSRGFGGARDQETQY
J: TRBJ1-5; V: TRBV7-9; size: .; CDR3: ASSLVGGQPQH
J: TRBJ2-5; V: TRBV11-2; size: .; CDR3: ASSHEQETQY
J: TRBJ1-3; V: TRBV9; size: .; CDR3: ASSPPGSGNTIY